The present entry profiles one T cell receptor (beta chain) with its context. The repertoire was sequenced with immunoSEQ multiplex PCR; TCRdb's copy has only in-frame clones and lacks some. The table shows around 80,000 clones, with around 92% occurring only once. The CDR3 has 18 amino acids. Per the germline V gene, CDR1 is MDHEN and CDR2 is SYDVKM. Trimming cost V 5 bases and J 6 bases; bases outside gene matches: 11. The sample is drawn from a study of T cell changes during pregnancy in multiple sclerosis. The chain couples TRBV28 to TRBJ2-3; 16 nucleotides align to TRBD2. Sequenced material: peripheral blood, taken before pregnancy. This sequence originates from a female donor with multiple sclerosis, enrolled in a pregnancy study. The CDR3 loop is CASSRGLAGGLREDTQYF. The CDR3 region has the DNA TGTGCCAGCAGTCGGGGACTAGCGGGAGGGCTGAGGGAGGATACGCAGTATTTT.